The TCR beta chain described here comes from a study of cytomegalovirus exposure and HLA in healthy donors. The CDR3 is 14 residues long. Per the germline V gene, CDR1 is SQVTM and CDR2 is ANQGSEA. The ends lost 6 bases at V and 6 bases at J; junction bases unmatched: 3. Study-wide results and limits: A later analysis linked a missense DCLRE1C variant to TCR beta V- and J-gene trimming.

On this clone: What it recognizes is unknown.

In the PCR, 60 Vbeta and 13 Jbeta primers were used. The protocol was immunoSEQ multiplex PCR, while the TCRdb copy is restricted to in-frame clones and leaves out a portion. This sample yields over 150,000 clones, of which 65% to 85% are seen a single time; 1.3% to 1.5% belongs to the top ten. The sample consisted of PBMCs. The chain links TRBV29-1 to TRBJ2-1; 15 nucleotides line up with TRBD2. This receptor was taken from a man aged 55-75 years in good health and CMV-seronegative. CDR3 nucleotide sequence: TGCAGCGTGGAGGGACTAGCGGGAGGCAATGAGCAGTTCTTC. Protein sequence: CSVEGLAGGNEQFF.